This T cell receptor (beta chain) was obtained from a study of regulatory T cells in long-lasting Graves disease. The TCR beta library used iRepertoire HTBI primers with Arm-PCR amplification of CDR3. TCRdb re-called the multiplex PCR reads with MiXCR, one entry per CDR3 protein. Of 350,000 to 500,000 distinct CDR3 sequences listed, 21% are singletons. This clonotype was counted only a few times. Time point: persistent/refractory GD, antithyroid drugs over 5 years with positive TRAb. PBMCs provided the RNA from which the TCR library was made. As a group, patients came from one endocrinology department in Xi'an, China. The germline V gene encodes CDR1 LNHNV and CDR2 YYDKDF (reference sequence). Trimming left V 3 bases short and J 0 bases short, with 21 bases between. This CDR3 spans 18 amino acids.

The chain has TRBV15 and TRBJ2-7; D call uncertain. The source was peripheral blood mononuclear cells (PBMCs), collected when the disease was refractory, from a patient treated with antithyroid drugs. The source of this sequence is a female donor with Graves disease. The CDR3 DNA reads TGTGCCACCAGCAGCACTACAACGTGGACGTCTAGCTCCTACGAGCAGTACTTC. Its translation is CATSSTTTWTSSSYEQYF. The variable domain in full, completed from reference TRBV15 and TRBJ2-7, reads DAMVIQNPRYQVTQFGKPVTLSCSQTLNHNVMYWYQQKSSQAPKLLFHYYDKDFNNEADTPDNFQSRRPNTSFCFLDIRSPGLGDTAMYLCATSSTTTWTSSSYEQYFGPGTRLTVT.